This TCR beta chain was recorded in a study of cytomegalovirus exposure and HLA in healthy donors. Germline CDR1 and CDR2: SGHTS and YDEGEE. With 3 bases removed from V and 4 bases from J, the gap between germline ends came to 11 bases. This CDR3 contains 13 residues. Both 60 Vbeta primers and 13 Jbeta primers went into the PCR. Profiled with immunoSEQ multiplex PCR; TCRdb holds only in-frame clones, not every one. The sample has approximately 100,000 clones, 70% to 80% seen once; the top ten hold roughly 12%. The chain has TRBV5-8 and TRBJ2-7; D is ambiguous. The clonotype comes from a woman aged 40 to 50 in good health and CMV-seropositive. Specimen: PBMCs. The CDR3 spells CASSSIELYEQYF. Written as DNA, the CDR3 is TGTGCCAGCAGCTCTATAGAGTTGTACGAGCAGTACTTC. The complete variable domain, with remaining parts taken from reference TRBV5-8 and TRBJ2-7, reads EAGVTQSPTHLIKTRGQQATLRCSPISGHTSVYWYQQALGLGLQFLLWYDEGEERNRGNFPPRFSGRQFPNYSSELNVNALELEDSALYLCASSSIELYEQYFGPGTRLTVT.